This T cell receptor (beta chain) was identified in a study of read filtering for tumor transcriptome and immune sequencing. The library was built from 400 to 500 ng RNA with molecular barcoded adaptors for alpha/delta and beta/gamma chains. TCRdb re-called the reads through MiXCR, storing one row per CDR3 protein. The sample consists of approximately 20,000 distinct CDR3 sequences, 22% of them appearing once. The CDR3 is made up of 14 amino acids. CDR1 is MDHEN, CDR2 SYDVKM, per germline. The V gene end was trimmed by 7 bases and the J gene end by 0 bases; junction bases not matched to a gene: 3. This TCR was recovered from a donor over 35 with multiple myeloma. This chain uses TRBV28 with TRBJ2-7; the match to TRBD1 covers 10 bases. The sample comprised a population of CD138-negative cells sorted from bone marrow. Here the CDR3 DNA reads TGTGCCAGCACGGGACAGGGGAGCTCCTACGAGCAGTACTTC. This sequence encodes CASTGQGSSYEQYF.